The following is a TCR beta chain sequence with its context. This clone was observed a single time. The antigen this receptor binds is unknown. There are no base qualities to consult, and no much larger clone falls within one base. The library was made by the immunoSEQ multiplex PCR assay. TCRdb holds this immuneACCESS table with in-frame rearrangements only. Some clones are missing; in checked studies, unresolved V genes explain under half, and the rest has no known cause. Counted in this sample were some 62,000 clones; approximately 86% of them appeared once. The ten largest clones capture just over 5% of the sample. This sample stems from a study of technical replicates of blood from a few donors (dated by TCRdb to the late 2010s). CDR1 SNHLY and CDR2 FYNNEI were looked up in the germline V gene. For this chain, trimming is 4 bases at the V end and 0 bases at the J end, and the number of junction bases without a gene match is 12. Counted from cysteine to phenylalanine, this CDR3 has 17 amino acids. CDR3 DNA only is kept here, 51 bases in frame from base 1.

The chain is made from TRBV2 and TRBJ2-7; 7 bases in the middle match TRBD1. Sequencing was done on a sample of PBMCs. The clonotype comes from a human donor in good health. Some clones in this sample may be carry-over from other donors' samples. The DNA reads TGTGCCAGCAGTGTGAATTTTTTGGGGACAGTCTCCTACGAGCAGTACTTC. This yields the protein CASSVNFLGTVSYEQYF.